The present T cell receptor (beta chain) was sequenced within a study of blood T cells in healthy people across ages. Comment on this clonotype: Its antigen is as yet unknown.

A second PCR, run for about 7 to 12 cycles, used a sample-barcoded 5' primer plus a J-beta primer mix. In TCRdb, the 5' RACE reads were re-called with MiXCR into one record per CDR3 protein. The sample consists of about 1.4 million distinct CDR3 sequences, roughly 64% of them appearing once. Findings and limits, study-wide: Long-lived donors carried more naive CD4+ cells and greater diversity than aged donors. Total diversity from one million sequenced T cells was likely underestimated. Researchers report that TCR beta diversity correlated strongly with naive T cell percentage.

Per sample, no less than 5 micrograms of total RNA were extracted. This CDR3 contains 13 residues. Unmatched junction bases numbered 10, after V lost 8 bases and J lost 6 bases. Germline CDR1 and CDR2: MGHDK and SYGVNS. This clonotype was sampled from a young man in good health. V is TRBV25-1 and J is TRBJ2-7, with 7 bases that match TRBD2. What was sequenced was blood. The CDR3 sequence: CASVRDGRSEQYF. The CDR3 region has the DNA TGTGCCAGCGTCCGGGACGGGAGGTCCGAGCAGTACTTC.